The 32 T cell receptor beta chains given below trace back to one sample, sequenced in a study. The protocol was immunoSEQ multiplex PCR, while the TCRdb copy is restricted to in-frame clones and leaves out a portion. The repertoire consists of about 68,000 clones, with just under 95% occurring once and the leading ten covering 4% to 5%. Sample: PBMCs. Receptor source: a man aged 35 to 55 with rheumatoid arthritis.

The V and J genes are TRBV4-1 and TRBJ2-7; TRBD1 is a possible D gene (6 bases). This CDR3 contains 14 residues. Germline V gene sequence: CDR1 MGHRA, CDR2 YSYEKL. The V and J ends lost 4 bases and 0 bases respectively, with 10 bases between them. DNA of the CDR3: TGCGCCAGCAGCCCGAGGGGGATCTCCTACGAGCAGTACTTC. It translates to CASSPRGISYEQYF.

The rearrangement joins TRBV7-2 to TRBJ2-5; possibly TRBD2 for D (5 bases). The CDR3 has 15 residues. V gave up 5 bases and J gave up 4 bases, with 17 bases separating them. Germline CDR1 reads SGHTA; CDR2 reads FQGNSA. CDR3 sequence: CASSLPPGKVETQYF. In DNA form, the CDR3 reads TGTGCCAGCAGCCTACCACCCGGGAAAGTAGAGACCCAGTACTTC.

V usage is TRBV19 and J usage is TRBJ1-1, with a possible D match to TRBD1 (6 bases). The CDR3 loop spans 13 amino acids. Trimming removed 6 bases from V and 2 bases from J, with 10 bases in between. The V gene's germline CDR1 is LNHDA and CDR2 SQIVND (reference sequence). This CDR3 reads CASRWGPNTEAFF. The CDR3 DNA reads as TGTGCCAGTAGATGGGGGCCCAACACTGAAGCTTTCTTT. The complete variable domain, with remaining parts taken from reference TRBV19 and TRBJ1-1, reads DGGITQSPKYLFRKEGQNVTLSCEQNLNHDAMYWYRQDPGQGLRLIYYSQIVNDFQKGDIAEGYSVSREKKESFPLTVTSAQKNPTAFYLCASRWGPNTEAFFGQGTRLTVV.

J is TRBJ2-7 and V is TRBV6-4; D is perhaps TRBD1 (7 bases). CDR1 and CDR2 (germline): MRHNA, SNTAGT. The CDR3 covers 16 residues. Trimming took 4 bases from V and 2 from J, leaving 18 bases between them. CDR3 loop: CASSVIGGTAPYEQYF. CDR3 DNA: TGTGCCAGCAGTGTAATAGGGGGGACAGCCCCCTACGAGCAGTACTTC.

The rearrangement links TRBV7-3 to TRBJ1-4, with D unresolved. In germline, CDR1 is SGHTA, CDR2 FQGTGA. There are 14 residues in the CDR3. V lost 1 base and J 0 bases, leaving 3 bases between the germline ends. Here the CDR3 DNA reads TGTGCCAGCAGCTTAAGGACAACTAATGAAAAACTGTTTTTT. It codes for CASSLRTTNEKLFF.

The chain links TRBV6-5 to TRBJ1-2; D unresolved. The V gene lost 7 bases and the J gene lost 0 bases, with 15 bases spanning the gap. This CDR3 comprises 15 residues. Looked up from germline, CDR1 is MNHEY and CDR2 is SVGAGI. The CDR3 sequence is CASTTRVRSNYGYTF. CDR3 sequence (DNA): TGTGCCAGCACCACACGGGTCAGATCTAACTATGGCTACACCTTC.

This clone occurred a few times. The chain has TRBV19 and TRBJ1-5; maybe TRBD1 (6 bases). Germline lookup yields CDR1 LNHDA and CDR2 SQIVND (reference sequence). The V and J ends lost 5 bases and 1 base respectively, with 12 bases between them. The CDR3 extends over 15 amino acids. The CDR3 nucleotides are TGTGCCAGTAGTGCCCAGGGGTTGAGCAATCAGCCCCAGCATTTT. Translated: CASSAQGLSNQPQHF. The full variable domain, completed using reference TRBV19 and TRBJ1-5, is DGGITQSPKYLFRKEGQNVTLSCEQNLNHDAMYWYRQDPGQGLRLIYYSQIVNDFQKGDIAEGYSVSREKKESFPLTVTSAQKNPTAFYLCASSAQGLSNQPQHFGDGTRLSIL.

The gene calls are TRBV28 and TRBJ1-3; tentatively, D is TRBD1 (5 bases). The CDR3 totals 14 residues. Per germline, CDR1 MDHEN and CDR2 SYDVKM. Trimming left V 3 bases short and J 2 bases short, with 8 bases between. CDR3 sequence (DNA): TGTGCCAGCAGTTTCCGGGGGGCTGGAAACACCATATATTTT. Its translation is CASSFRGAGNTIYF.

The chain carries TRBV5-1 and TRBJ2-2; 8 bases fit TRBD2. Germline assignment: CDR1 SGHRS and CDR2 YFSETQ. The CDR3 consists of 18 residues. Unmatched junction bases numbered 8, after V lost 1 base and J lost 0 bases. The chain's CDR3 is CASSLRERGSANTGELFF. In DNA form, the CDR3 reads TGCGCCAGCAGCTTGAGGGAGCGGGGGAGCGCGAACACCGGGGAGCTGTTTTTT.

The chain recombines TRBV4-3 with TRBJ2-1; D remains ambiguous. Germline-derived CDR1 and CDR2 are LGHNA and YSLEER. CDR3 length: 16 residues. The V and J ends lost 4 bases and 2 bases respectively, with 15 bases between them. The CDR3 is CASSPEPIVAYNEQFF. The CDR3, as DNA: TGCGCCAGCAGCCCCGAACCCATAGTTGCCTACAATGAGCAGTTCTTC.

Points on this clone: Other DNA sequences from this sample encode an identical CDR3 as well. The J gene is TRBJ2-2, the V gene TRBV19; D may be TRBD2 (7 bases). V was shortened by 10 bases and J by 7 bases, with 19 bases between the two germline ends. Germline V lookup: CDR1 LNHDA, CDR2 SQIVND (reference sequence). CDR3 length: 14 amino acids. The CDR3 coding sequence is TGTGCCACTAGGGGGGGTGTGGTCGGCGGGGAGCTGTTTTTT. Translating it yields CATRGGVVGGELFF.

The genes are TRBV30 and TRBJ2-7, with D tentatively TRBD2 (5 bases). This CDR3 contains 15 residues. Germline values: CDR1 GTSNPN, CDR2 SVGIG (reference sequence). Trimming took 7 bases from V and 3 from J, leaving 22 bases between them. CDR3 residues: CAYTTAEREIYEQYF. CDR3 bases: TGTGCCTACACCACAGCCGAAAGGGAGATCTACGAGCAGTACTTC. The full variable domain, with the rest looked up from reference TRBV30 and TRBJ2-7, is SQTIHQWPATLVQPVGSPLSLECTVEGTSNPNLYWYRQAAGRGLQLLFYSVGIGQISSEVPQNLSASRPQDRQFILSSKKLLLSDSGFYLCAYTTAEREIYEQYFGPGTRLTVT.

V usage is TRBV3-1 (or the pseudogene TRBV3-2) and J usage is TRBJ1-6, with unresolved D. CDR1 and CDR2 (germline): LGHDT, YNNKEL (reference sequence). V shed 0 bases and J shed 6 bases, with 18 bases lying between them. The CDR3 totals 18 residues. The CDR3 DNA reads TGTGCCAGCAGCCAAGATAAAGTGTTTCAGACGGGTAATTCACCCCTCCACTTT. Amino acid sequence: CASSQDKVFQTGNSPLHF.

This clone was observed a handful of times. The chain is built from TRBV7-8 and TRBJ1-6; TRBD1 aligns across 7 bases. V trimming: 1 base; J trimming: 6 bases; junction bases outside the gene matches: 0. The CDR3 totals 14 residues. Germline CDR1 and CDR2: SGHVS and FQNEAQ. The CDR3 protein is CASSLDRGNSPLHF. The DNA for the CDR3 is TGTGCCAGCAGCTTAGACAGGGGTAATTCACCCCTCCACTTT.

The CDR3 DNA reads as TGCAGTGCTAGTGCAGGGCACGAGCAGTACTTC. Residues: CSASAGHEQYF. The chain links TRBV20-1 to TRBJ2-7, with a tentative D call TRBD1 (5 bases). This CDR3 region has 11 residues. The germline V gene has CDR1 DFQATT and CDR2 SNEGSKA (reference sequence). Trimming shortened V by 3 bases and J by 5 bases, and 8 bases separated the two germline ends.

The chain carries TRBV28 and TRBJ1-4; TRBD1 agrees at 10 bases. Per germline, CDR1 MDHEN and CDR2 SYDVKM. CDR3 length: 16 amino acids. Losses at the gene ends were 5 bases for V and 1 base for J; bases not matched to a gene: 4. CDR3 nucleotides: TGTGCCAGCAGTAGGACAGGGGGAAAAACTAATGAAAAACTGTTTTTT. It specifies CASSRTGGKTNEKLFF. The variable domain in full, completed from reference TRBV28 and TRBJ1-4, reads DVKVTQSSRYLVKRTGEKVFLECVQDMDHENMFWYRQDPGLGLRLIYFSYDVKMKEKGDIPEGYSVSREKKERFSLILESASTNQTSMYLCASSRTGGKTNEKLFFGSGTQLSVL.

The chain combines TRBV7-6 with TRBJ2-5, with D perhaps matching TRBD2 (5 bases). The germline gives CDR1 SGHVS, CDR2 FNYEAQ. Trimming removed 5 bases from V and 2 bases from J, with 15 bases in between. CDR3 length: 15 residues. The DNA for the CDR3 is TGTGCCAGCAGCCCAAGAGGTGGGGAGCAAGAGACCCAGTACTTC. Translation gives CASSPRGGEQETQYF.

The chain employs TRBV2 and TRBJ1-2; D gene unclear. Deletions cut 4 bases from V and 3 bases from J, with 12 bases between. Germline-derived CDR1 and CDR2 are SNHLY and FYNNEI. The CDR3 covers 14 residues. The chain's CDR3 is CASSAREGYYGYTF. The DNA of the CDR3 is TGTGCCAGCAGTGCCCGGGAGGGATACTATGGCTACACCTTC.

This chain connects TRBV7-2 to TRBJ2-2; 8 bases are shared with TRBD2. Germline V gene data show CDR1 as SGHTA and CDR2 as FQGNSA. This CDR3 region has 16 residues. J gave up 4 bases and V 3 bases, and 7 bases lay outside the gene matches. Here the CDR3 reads CASSFPGGVSTGELFF. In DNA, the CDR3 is TGTGCCAGCAGCTTTCCCGGGGGGGTATCCACCGGGGAGCTGTTTTTT.

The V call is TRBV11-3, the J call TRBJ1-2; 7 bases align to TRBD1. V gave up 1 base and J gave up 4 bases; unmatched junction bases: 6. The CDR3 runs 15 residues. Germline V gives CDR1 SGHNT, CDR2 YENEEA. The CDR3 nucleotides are TGTGCCAGCAGCTTAGTTCAGGGGGAGGGCTATGGCTACACCTTC. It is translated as CASSLVQGEGYGYTF.

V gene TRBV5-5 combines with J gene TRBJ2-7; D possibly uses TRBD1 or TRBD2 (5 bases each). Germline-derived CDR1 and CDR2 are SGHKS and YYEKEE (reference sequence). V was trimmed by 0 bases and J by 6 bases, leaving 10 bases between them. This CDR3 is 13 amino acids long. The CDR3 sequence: CASSLAGAVEQYF. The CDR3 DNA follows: TGTGCCAGCAGCTTGGCCGGGGCCGTCGAGCAGTACTTC.

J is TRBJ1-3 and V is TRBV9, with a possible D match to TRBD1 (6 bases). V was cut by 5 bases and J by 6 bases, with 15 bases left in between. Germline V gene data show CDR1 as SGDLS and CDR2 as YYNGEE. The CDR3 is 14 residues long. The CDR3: CASSVRGQKNTIYF. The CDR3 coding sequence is TGTGCCAGCAGTGTCCGTGGACAGAAAAACACCATATATTTT.

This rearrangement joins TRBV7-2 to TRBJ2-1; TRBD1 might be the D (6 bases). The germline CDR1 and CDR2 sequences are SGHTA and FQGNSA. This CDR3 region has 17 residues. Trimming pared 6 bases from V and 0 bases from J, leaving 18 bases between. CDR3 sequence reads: CASSQAGMGASYNEQFF. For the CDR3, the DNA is TGTGCCAGCAGTCAAGCAGGGATGGGGGCCTCCTACAATGAGCAGTTCTTC.

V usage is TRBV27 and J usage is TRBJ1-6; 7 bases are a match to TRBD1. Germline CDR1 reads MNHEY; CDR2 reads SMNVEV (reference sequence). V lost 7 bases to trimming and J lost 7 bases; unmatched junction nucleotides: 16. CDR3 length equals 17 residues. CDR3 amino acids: CASNLSGGDRTNSPLHF. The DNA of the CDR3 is TGTGCCAGCAACTTATCGGGGGGGGACAGAACGAATTCACCCCTCCACTTT.

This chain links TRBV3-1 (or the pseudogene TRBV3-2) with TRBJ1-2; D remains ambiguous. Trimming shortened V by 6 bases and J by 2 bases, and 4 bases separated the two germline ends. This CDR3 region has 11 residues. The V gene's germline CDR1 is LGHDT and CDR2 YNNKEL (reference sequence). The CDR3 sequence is CASSENYGYTF. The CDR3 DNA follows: TGTGCCAGCAGTGAAAACTATGGCTACACCTTC.

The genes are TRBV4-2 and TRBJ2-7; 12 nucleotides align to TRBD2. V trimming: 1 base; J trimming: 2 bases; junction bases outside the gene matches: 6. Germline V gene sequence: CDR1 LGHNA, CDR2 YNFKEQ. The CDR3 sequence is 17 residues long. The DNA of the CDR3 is TGTGCCAGCAGCCAAGTACTAGCGGGGGGTGGCACCTACGAGCAGTACTTC. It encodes CASSQVLAGGGTYEQYF.

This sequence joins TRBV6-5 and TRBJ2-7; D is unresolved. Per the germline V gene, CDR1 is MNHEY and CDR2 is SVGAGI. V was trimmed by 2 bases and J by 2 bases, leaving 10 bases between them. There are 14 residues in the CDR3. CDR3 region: CASSYLRAPYEQYF. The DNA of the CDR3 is TGTGCCAGCAGTTACCTCCGGGCCCCCTACGAGCAGTACTTC.

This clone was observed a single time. CDR3 protein: CTYGRNTF. The CDR3 DNA sequence: TGCACCTATGGCAGAAACACCTTC. This sequence joins TRBV20-1 and TRBJ1-2; D gene ambiguous. Germline V gene data show CDR1 as DFQATT and CDR2 as SNEGSKA (reference sequence). This CDR3 is built from 8 residues.

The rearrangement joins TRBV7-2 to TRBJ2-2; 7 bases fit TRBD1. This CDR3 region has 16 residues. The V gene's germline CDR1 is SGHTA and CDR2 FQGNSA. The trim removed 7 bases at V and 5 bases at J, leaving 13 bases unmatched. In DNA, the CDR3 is TGTGCCAGCACCCGGGCCGGTAGGGGGCAGACCGGGGAGCTGTTTTTT. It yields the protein CASTRAGRGQTGELFF.

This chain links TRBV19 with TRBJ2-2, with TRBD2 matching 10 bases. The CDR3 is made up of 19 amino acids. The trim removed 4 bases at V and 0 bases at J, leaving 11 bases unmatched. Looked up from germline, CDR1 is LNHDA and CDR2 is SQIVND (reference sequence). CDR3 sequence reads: CASSNLAGAIDANTGELFF. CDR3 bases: TGTGCCAGTAGTAACCTAGCGGGAGCCATAGACGCGAACACCGGGGAGCTGTTTTTT.

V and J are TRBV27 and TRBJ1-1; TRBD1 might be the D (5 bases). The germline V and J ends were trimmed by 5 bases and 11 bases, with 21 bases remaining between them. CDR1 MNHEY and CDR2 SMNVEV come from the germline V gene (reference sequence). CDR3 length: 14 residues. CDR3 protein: CASSLAWDAGEAFF. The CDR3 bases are TGTGCCAGCAGTCTAGCCTGGGACGCCGGGGAGGCTTTCTTT.

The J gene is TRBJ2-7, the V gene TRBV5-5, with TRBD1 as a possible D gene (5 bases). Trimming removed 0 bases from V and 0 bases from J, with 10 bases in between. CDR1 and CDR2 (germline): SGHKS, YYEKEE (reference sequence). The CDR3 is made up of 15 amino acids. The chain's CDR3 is CASSLGQGLSYEQYF. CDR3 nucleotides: TGTGCCAGCAGCTTGGGTCAGGGCCTCTCCTACGAGCAGTACTTC.